This TCR beta chain came from a study of shared clonotypes between healthy human individuals (dated by TCRdb to the early 2020s). Regarding the research as a whole: A couple of women and a few men aged 18 to 49 years were included in the cohort. Per donor, leukapheresis produced somewhere between about 0.8 and 9.5 billion PBMCs. For each donor, three plates each were used for CD4 naive and CD4 memory, two plates were used for CD8 naive, and one plate was used for CD8 memory. To increase sequencing depth and limit assay-specific biases, different laboratories used diverse techniques to prepare libraries and sequence TCR repertoires. Blood TCR repertoires of five healthy adults were deeply sequenced to estimate repertoire size and the extent of clonotype sharing between individuals.

Healthy HIV-negative adults with no recently reported acute infections or vaccinations were included as donors. Only Caucasian adults living in Nashville, Tennessee, USA were represented among the donors. CD4+ T cells were enriched by magnetic negative selection, after which naive cells were positively selected on CD45RA and the negative fraction was taken as the memory subset. After blood collection by leukapheresis, PBMCs were isolated using Ficoll-Histopaque density gradient centrifugation and then cryopreserved in the vapor phase of liquid nitrogen. Purity and quantity of every magnetically sorted T cell population were checked by analytical flow cytometry. Genomic DNA was isolated from every sorted fraction and measured by UV absorbance on a Nanodrop 2000c. General findings and caveats noted by the study authors: Sampling was restricted to blood, and TCR repertoires in tissues likely differ from the TCR repertoires found in blood. About 5% of naive CD4, around 3.5% of naive CD8, 2.3% of memory CD4, and around 0.42% of memory CD8 clonotypes were shared across several donors. Rarefaction of sorted-subset datasets indicated incomplete sequencing despite the large sequencing depth. Pairwise subsampling led to the expectation that sequencing depth would affect the degree of clonotype sharing among donors. Because the study included only a small number of donors, the genetic and exposure-history diversity represented was limited. Compared with non-shared clonotypes, the clonotypes found in all four sorted-subset donors had higher generation probabilities. Naive subsets generally had larger estimated clonotype richness than memory subsets.

Via the germline V gene, CDR1 is SNHLY and CDR2 FYNNEI. The CDR3 spans 15 residues, from the cysteine through the phenylalanine. The entry retains the CDR3 DNA only, 45 bases that are in frame from base 1. The germline ends are 10 bases apart after V is trimmed by 1 base and J by 2 bases. TCR CDR3 regions were amplified from genomic DNA by multiplex PCR using the deep immunoSEQ assay. For each cell subset, the extracted genomic DNA was distributed evenly across all wells of several immunoSEQ 96-well plates, and each plate served as one replicate. Each replicate PCR for sorted subsets received roughly 200 ng genomic DNA, equal to 30,000 or so T cell genomes. Purified libraries were measured with a Qubit 3.0 fluorometer, size-checked on a Bioanalyzer 2100, and measured again with the KAPA Library Quantification kit. A separate single-read 150-cycle Illumina NextSeq 550 flow cell was used to sequence each immunoSEQ 96-well plate. Per the source publication's procedure: Because the immunoSEQ output included only junctional sequences and no quality scores, the filtering could not be the same as the filtering used for full-length reads. Sequences were annotated with PyIR, a Python wrapper for IgBLAST v1.9, using IMGT germline references to assign V/J genes and CDR3. Reads with weak V/J assignments (E-value above 1e-6), missing CDR3, stop codons, out-of-frame junctions, or ambiguous translated residues were removed. A V3J clonotype was defined by an identical inferred V gene, J gene, and CDR3 amino acid sequence. The percentage overlap between two repertoires was calculated by dividing the number of shared unique clonotypes by the size of the smaller repertoire. Richness of each repertoire was evaluated using RTK rarefaction, the Chao1 estimator, and Recon v2.1 estimates of unobserved clonotypes. OLGA was used to compute generation probabilities for all TCRbeta clonotypes that the gDNA method yielded from a handful of donors. This is the immuneACCESS table as TCRdb keeps it, with only in-frame sequences that have V and J called. A part of the clones is gone; compared with another copy, unresolved V genes explain less than half, and the rest is unexplained. That table gives V, J and clone size, and the DNA gave D and trimming. The sample table holds roughly 2.6 million clones, of which around 94% were seen once. 0.14% of the sample rests with the top ten.

About this clone itself: The target of this receptor is not known. The sample holds no much larger clone one base away, and base qualities are not on file.

The V and J genes are TRBV2 and TRBJ2-3; too little of a D gene remains to name it. Input material: naive CD4+ T cells sorted from blood. The cell subset or site label here, explained by the study, means: CD45RA+ positively selected. This receptor was obtained from a man aged 18 to 35 in good health. The encoded CDR3 is CASSEEGSNTDTQYF. Here is the DNA: TGTGCCAGCAGTGAAGAAGGGTCAAACACAGATACGCAGTATTTT.